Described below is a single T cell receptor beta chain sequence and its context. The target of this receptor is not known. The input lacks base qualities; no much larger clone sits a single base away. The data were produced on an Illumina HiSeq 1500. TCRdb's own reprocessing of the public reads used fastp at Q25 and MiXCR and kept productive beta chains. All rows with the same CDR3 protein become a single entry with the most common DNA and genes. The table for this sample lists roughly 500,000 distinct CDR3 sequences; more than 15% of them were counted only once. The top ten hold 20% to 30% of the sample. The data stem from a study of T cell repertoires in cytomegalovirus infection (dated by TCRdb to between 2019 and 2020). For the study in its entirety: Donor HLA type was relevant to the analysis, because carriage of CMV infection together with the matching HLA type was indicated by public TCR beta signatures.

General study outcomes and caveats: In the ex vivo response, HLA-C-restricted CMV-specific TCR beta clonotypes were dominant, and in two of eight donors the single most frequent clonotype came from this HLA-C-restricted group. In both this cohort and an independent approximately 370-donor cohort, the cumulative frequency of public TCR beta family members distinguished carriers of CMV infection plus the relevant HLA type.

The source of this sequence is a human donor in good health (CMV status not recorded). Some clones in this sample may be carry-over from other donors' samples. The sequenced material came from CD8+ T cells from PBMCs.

The nucleotides are TGTGCCAGCAGTCTCCTAGCGGGGGGGCCCCAAGAGACCCAGTACTTC. It encodes CASSLLAGGPQETQYF. This chain is built from TRBV5-5 and TRBJ2-5; TRBD2 lines up with 12 middle nucleotides. CDR1 is given as SGHKS and CDR2 as YYEKEE, both from the germline V gene (reference sequence). The CDR3 has 16 amino acids, counting the end cysteine and phenylalanine. Just the 48-base CDR3 DNA is kept, in frame starting at base 1. After removal of 5 bases from V and 1 base from J, the junction retains 6 bases not matched to a gene.